Given below is one TCR beta chain in context. Its target is unknown. The approximately 120-subject validation cohort, separate from the roughly 670-subject first cohort, included the donors. The CDR3 extends over 18 amino acids. V shed 0 bases, J shed 1 base, and the junction held 11 bases outside the gene matches. CDR1 and CDR2 from the germline V gene are LNHDA and SQIVND (reference sequence). Here immunoSEQ multiplex PCR was the method, and the copy in TCRdb shows in-frame clones only, minus some. The table includes approximately 160,000 clones, roughly 84% detected once. The data were obtained in a study of cytomegalovirus exposure and HLA in healthy donors. Study-level points and caveats: The majority of TCR sequences were rare, yet some public TCRs appeared in many donors. As confirmed in vitro, a few CMV-associated chains were specific for CMV antigens.

The rearrangement joins TRBV19 to TRBJ1-1; 7 bases are shared with TRBD1. Sequenced sample: PBMCs. The source of this sequence is a young man in good health and CMV-seropositive. The CDR3 region is CASSIDKETGLPNTEAFF. CDR3 coding DNA: TGTGCCAGTAGTATAGATAAAGAGACAGGGCTGCCGAACACTGAAGCTTTCTTT.